Following are 5 T cell receptor beta chains from one sample sequenced in a study of T cells in Graves' hyperthyroidism and ophthalmopathy. Using RNA transcripts as the source, TCR beta CDR3 regions were amplified. A first-round RT-PCR of the TCR CDR3 used the HTBI primer set. TCRdb redid the calling of the multiplex PCR reads with MiXCR, one entry per CDR3 protein. The sample records approximately 600,000 distinct CDR3 sequences, roughly 20% being singletons. The sample comprised blood. The receptor source for this set is a man younger than 45 with Graves' ophthalmopathy.

This clonotype has a count of ten or more. The chain joins TRBV2 to TRBJ2-7, with 8 bases matching TRBD1. Germline V CDR1 and CDR2: SNHLY, FYNNEI. The CDR3 runs 14 residues. With V trimmed by 7 bases and J by 1 base, 6 bases remained unmatched. The CDR3 protein is CASTTGQGSYEQYF. CDR3 nucleotide sequence: TGTGCCAGCACTACCGGACAGGGTTCCTACGAGCAGTACTTC.

The genes are TRBV5-5 and TRBJ2-7, with TRBD1 matching over 9 bases. The CDR3 is 13 residues long. Trimming at V came to 3 bases and at J to 6 bases, leaving 4 bases not matched to a gene. Germline V gives CDR1 SGHKS, CDR2 YYEKEE (reference sequence). The CDR3 here is CASSSTGGTEQYF. The CDR3, as DNA: TGTGCCAGCAGCTCGACAGGGGGGACCGAGCAGTACTTC. Full variable domain (missing parts from reference TRBV5-5 and TRBJ2-7): DAGVTQSPTHLIKTRGQQVTLRCSPISGHKSVSWYQQVLGQGPQFIFQYYEKEERGRGNFPDRFSARQFPNYSSELNVNALLLGDSALYLCASSSTGGTEQYFGPGTRLTVT.

In this sample, this clonotype turned up many times. The chain combines TRBV7-9 with TRBJ2-3; TRBD1 is a possible D gene (6 bases). With 1 base removed from V and 4 bases from J, the gap between germline ends came to 9 bases. Germline CDR1 is SEHNR and CDR2 is FQNEAQ (reference sequence). The CDR3 extends over 14 amino acids. CDR3 loop: CASSLVQGADTQYF. The CDR3 nucleotides are TGTGCCAGCAGCTTAGTACAGGGAGCAGATACGCAGTATTTT.

This clonotype appeared many times. The chain recombines TRBV20-1 with TRBJ2-7; TRBD1 is a possible D gene (5 bases). Trimming removed 5 bases at V and 0 bases at J, with 17 bases between. The CDR3 runs to 15 residues. Per germline, CDR1 DFQATT and CDR2 SNEGSKA (reference sequence). The CDR3 region has the DNA TGCAGTGCTCCCGCCGAAGGGGTAAGCTCCTACGAGCAGTACTTC. This gives the protein CSAPAEGVSSYEQYF.

With respect to this clonotype: Because it lacks the conserved phenylalanine or tryptophan at the end, this CDR3 is likely a read error. This rearrangement joins TRBV28 to TRBJ2-7, with D tentatively TRBD2 (6 bases). In germline, CDR1 is MDHEN, CDR2 SYDVKM. V lost 3 bases, J lost 7 bases, and 16 bases lay in between. This CDR3 is built from 14 residues. CDR3 nucleotides: TGTGCCAGCAGTTTTTATGGGGGGACGGGTGAGCAGTACCTC. Its protein product is CASSFYGGTGEQYL.